This is a list of T cell receptor beta chains from one sample in a study of beta chain features in type 1 diabetes. Repertoires were generated with immunoSEQ multiplex PCR, while TCRdb's copy carries only in-frame clones and drops some. The sample has around 140,000 clones; approximately 13% are singletons. The sequencing sample was made of central memory CD4+ T cells from blood. All receptors derive from a man younger than 30 with type 1 diabetes. The CDR3 runs from the conserved cysteine through the conserved F or W. The D gene is left open where the match is weak. The size field is filled for only some rows; it gives once, few, many or a size class.

j_call clone_size d_call v_call cdr3_nt cdr3_aa
TRBJ1-4 few TRBD1 TRBV30 TGTGCCTGGAGTCCCCTTGGACAGGGGGGTGAAAAACTGTTTTTT CAWSPLGQGGEKLFF
TRBJ2-5 many - TRBV25-1 TGTGCCAGCAGGGAAGAGACCCAGTACTTC CASREETQYF
TRBJ2-1 few - TRBV19 TGTGCCAGTAGTAGAACAGGGTACAATGAGCAGTTCTTC CASSRTGYNEQFF
TRBJ1-1 - - TRBV28 TGTGCCAGCAGCGCATTTACTAGAGGAGCTTTCTTT CASSAFTRGAFF
TRBJ1-3 few - TRBV7-2 TGTGCCAGCAGCTTAGGCCCAGGAGGAAACACCATATATTTT CASSLGPGGNTIYF
TRBJ1-2 - TRBD1 TRBV7-8 TGTGCCAGCAGCTTGCAGGGGGCGATTTCTAACTATGGCTACACCTTC CASSLQGAISNYGYTF
TRBJ2-3 - - TRBV19 TGTGCCAGTAATTCGGGAGCAACCCCGCGCACAGATACGCAGTATTTT CASNSGATPRTDTQYF
TRBJ2-3 - - TRBV6-6 TGTGCCAGCAGTTATACGGGGGGCCTGGCAGATACGCAGTATTTT CASSYTGGLADTQYF
TRBJ1-6 - TRBD1 TRBV7-2 TGTGCCAGCACCCGGACAGGGGGTAATTCACCCCTCCACTTT CASTRTGGNSPLHF
TRBJ2-7 - TRBD1 TRBV29-1 TGCAGCGTTGAACTGCTAGGACAGGCCGACTACGAGCAGTACTTC CSVELLGQADYEQYF
TRBJ1-4 few - TRBV4-1 TGCGCCAGCAGCCAAACGGGGACCAATGAAAAACTGTTTTTT CASSQTGTNEKLFF
TRBJ2-4 - TRBD1 TRBV5-1 TGCGCCAGCAGCCCGGGGGACAGGGGTGCCAAAAACATTCAGTACTTC CASSPGDRGAKNIQYF
TRBJ2-7 - - TRBV10-3 TGTGCCATCAGTCCCTCTGGGGAGCAGTACTTC CAISPSGEQYF
TRBJ2-3 few TRBD1 TRBV6-5 TGTGCCAGCAGTTACCGACAGGGGGCTAGCACAGATACGCAGTATTTT CASSYRQGASTDTQYF
TRBJ2-1 - TRBD2 TRBV10-3 TGTGCCATCAGTGAGTCGAGGGGAGCGGGGGTCTACAATGAGCAGTTCTTC CAISESRGAGVYNEQFF
TRBJ1-2 many - TRBV2 TGTGCCAGCAGTCAGGCAGGGGAAGGTTATGGCTACACCTTC CASSQAGEGYGYTF
TRBJ1-2 few TRBD1 TRBV7-9 TGTGCCAGCAGTCCTGACAGGGGGAACTATGGCTACACCTTC CASSPDRGNYGYTF
TRBJ2-5 few TRBD2 TRBV19 TGTGCCAGTAGTAGAGGGAGGGCCCAGTACTTC CASSRGRAQYF
TRBJ2-5 - TRBD2 TRBV9 TGTGCCAGCAGTACTAGCGGGGGTGTGGAGACCCAGTACTTC CASSTSGGVETQYF
TRBJ1-1 - TRBD1 TRBV5-6 TGTGCCAGCAGCGGCGGGACAGGGATCATGAACACTGAAGCTTTCTTT CASSGGTGIMNTEAFF
TRBJ2-4 - - TRBV6-6 TGTGCCAGCAGACAGCCCAAAAACATTCAGTACTTC CASRQPKNIQYF
TRBJ2-3 - TRBD2 TRBV30 TGTGCCTGGAGTGTACTAAGGACTAGCGGGGGGGCCGGCACAGATACGCAGTATTTT CAWSVLRTSGGAGTDTQYF
TRBJ1-6 few - TRBV7-2 TGTGCCAGCAGCGCACAGGGAGGGGGAAATTCACCCCTCCACTTT CASSAQGGGNSPLHF